A selection of T cell receptor beta chains follows, all from one sample in a study of blood T cell repertoires in COVID-19. Sequencing was performed with immunoSEQ multiplex PCR; in TCRdb, only in-frame clones are kept and a portion is missing. The repertoire holds about 180,000 clones, with around four fifths as singletons. The sample consisted of peripheral blood. These receptors were obtained from a woman in her 70s with COVID-19, enrolled during active disease. Both conserved end residues are part of each CDR3. The D gene is left open where the match is weak. Size is omitted from some rows. Given values are once, few, many or a class for expanded clones.

clone_size: -
j_call: TRBJ1-6
v_call: TRBV2
d_call: TRBD1
cdr3_aa: CATRDRDNSPLHF
cdr3_nt: TGTGCCACCCGAGACAGGGATAATTCACCCCTCCACTTT

clone_size: -
j_call: TRBJ2-5
v_call: TRBV6-5
d_call: -
cdr3_aa: CASRGRNPSETQYF
cdr3_nt: TGTGCCAGCAGGGGGAGGAATCCGTCCGAGACCCAGTACTTC

clone_size: -
j_call: TRBJ2-7
v_call: TRBV18
d_call: TRBD1
cdr3_aa: CASSPSRDRGYTYEQYF
cdr3_nt: TGTGCCAGCTCACCCAGCCGGGACAGGGGTTACACCTACGAGCAGTACTTC

clone_size: -
j_call: TRBJ2-2
v_call: TRBV4-1
d_call: -
cdr3_aa: CASSQDHGGAPNTGELFF
cdr3_nt: TGCGCCAGCAGCCAAGATCATGGGGGGGCGCCGAACACCGGGGAGCTGTTTTTT

clone_size: once
j_call: TRBJ2-5
v_call: TRBV7-2
d_call: TRBD1
cdr3_aa: CASSSTGERGETQYF
cdr3_nt: TGTGCCAGCAGCTCGACAGGGGAAAGAGGGGAGACCCAGTACTTC

clone_size: -
j_call: TRBJ1-6
v_call: TRBV28
d_call: TRBD1
cdr3_aa: CASSLMTGVSPLHF
cdr3_nt: TGTGCCAGCAGTTTAATGACAGGGGTGTCACCCCTCCACTTT

clone_size: once
j_call: TRBJ2-4
v_call: TRBV6-1
d_call: TRBD1
cdr3_aa: CASSDVQGANIQYF
cdr3_nt: TGTGCCAGCAGTGACGTCCAGGGGGCAAACATTCAGTACTTC

clone_size: -
j_call: TRBJ2-5
v_call: TRBV18
d_call: -
cdr3_aa: CASSPRGGRETQYF
cdr3_nt: TGTGCCAGCTCACCGAGGGGGGGCCGAGAGACCCAGTACTTC

clone_size: few
j_call: TRBJ1-2
v_call: TRBV4-3
d_call: -
cdr3_aa: CASSQGLSGGGNYGYTF
cdr3_nt: TGCGCCAGCAGCCAAGGTCTATCGGGGGGAGGAAACTATGGCTACACCTTC

clone_size: -
j_call: TRBJ2-2
v_call: TRBV4-1
d_call: TRBD2
cdr3_aa: CASSPGTSYSGELFF
cdr3_nt: TGCGCCAGCAGCCCCGGGACTAGCTATTCCGGGGAGCTGTTTTTT

clone_size: -
j_call: TRBJ2-1
v_call: TRBV3-1/TRBV3-2
d_call: -
cdr3_aa: CASSPATGDEQFF
cdr3_nt: TGTGCCAGCAGCCCGGCAACGGGTGATGAGCAGTTCTTC

clone_size: -
j_call: TRBJ2-1
v_call: TRBV28
d_call: -
cdr3_aa: CASSPLRGAGVPKSSYNEQFF
cdr3_nt: TGTGCCAGCAGTCCCCTCCGGGGGGCGGGGGTGCCGAAGAGTTCCTACAATGAGCAGTTCTTC

clone_size: once
j_call: TRBJ2-1
v_call: TRBV11-2
d_call: TRBD2
cdr3_aa: CASSRELALNEQFF
cdr3_nt: TGTGCCAGCAGCCGCGAACTAGCGCTCAATGAGCAGTTCTTC

clone_size: -
j_call: TRBJ2-1
v_call: TRBV3-1/TRBV3-2
d_call: -
cdr3_aa: CASSSQGEQFF
cdr3_nt: TGTGCCAGCAGCTCTCAGGGTGAGCAGTTCTTC

clone_size: -
j_call: TRBJ2-7
v_call: TRBV6-5
d_call: -
cdr3_aa: CASSPVGAGDNEQYF
cdr3_nt: TGTGCCAGCAGTCCAGTTGGGGCAGGGGATAACGAGCAGTACTTC

clone_size: -
j_call: TRBJ2-1
v_call: TRBV4-3
d_call: -
cdr3_aa: CASSQELSSPYNEQFF
cdr3_nt: TGCGCCAGCAGCCAAGAGTTGTCTAGTCCCTACAATGAGCAGTTCTTC

clone_size: -
j_call: TRBJ1-6
v_call: TRBV6-5
d_call: -
cdr3_aa: CASRDLLGSPLHF
cdr3_nt: TGTGCCAGCAGGGACTTATTGGGGTCACCCCTCCACTTT

clone_size: -
j_call: TRBJ2-7
v_call: TRBV2
d_call: TRBD2
cdr3_aa: CAITSGRGAYEQYF
cdr3_nt: TGTGCCATCACTAGCGGGAGGGGCGCCTACGAGCAGTACTTC

clone_size: -
j_call: TRBJ2-2
v_call: TRBV11-1
d_call: -
cdr3_aa: CASSSWPNTGELFF
cdr3_nt: TGTGCCAGCAGCTCTTGGCCGAACACCGGGGAGCTGTTTTTT

clone_size: -
j_call: TRBJ2-7
v_call: TRBV6-6
d_call: -
cdr3_aa: CASKLGSYEQYF
cdr3_nt: TGTGCCAGCAAGCTAGGTTCCTACGAGCAGTACTTC

clone_size: -
j_call: TRBJ1-1
v_call: TRBV5-1
d_call: TRBD1
cdr3_aa: CASSLGTGDTEAFF
cdr3_nt: TGCGCCAGCAGCTTGGGGACAGGGGACACTGAAGCTTTCTTT

clone_size: -
j_call: TRBJ2-3
v_call: TRBV6-2/TRBV6-3
d_call: -
cdr3_aa: CASSYGGREPTDTQYF
cdr3_nt: TGTGCCAGCAGTTACGGTGGGCGGGAACCCACAGATACGCAGTATTTT

clone_size: -
j_call: TRBJ2-2
v_call: TRBV10-1
d_call: TRBD1
cdr3_aa: CASSDLFPTGGNTGELFF
cdr3_nt: TGCGCCAGCAGTGACCTCTTTCCGACAGGGGGAAACACCGGGGAGCTGTTTTTT

clone_size: -
j_call: TRBJ2-5
v_call: TRBV7-8
d_call: TRBD2
cdr3_aa: CASSLRVAGSQETQYF
cdr3_nt: TGTGCCAGCAGCTTAAGAGTAGCGGGTAGCCAAGAGACCCAGTACTTC

clone_size: -
j_call: TRBJ2-1
v_call: TRBV27
d_call: TRBD2
cdr3_aa: CASSSGTTTYNEQFF
cdr3_nt: TGTGCCAGCAGTTCTGGGACTACCACCTACAATGAGCAGTTCTTC

clone_size: -
j_call: TRBJ2-2
v_call: TRBV19
d_call: TRBD2
cdr3_aa: CASSKREGAGELFF
cdr3_nt: TGTGCCAGTAGTAAGCGGGAGGGGGCCGGGGAGCTGTTTTTT

clone_size: -
j_call: TRBJ2-7
v_call: TRBV14
d_call: TRBD2
cdr3_aa: CATRRGGHPFAYEQYF
cdr3_nt: TGTGCCACCAGGCGGGGGGGCCACCCTTTCGCCTACGAGCAGTACTTC

clone_size: -
j_call: TRBJ2-3
v_call: TRBV11-2
d_call: -
cdr3_aa: CASSPRGDTQYF
cdr3_nt: TGTGCCAGCAGCCCCAGGGGAGATACGCAGTATTTT

clone_size: -
j_call: TRBJ2-5
v_call: TRBV6-6
d_call: -
cdr3_aa: CASTPWGRETQYF
cdr3_nt: TGTGCCAGCACCCCGTGGGGCCGGGAGACCCAGTACTTC

clone_size: -
j_call: TRBJ2-3
v_call: TRBV2
d_call: TRBD2
cdr3_aa: CASSELLAGSTDTQYF
cdr3_nt: TGTGCCAGCAGTGAACTCCTAGCGGGGAGCACAGATACGCAGTATTTT

clone_size: -
j_call: TRBJ2-4
v_call: TRBV4-3
d_call: -
cdr3_aa: CASSQDLSLAKNIQYF
cdr3_nt: TGCGCCAGCAGCCAAGATCTGAGTTTAGCCAAAAACATTCAGTACTTC

clone_size: -
j_call: TRBJ2-3
v_call: TRBV4-3
d_call: -
cdr3_aa: CASSPSGGTDTQYF
cdr3_nt: TGCGCCAGCAGCCCTTCCGGAGGAACAGATACGCAGTATTTT

clone_size: -
j_call: TRBJ2-7
v_call: TRBV7-2
d_call: -
cdr3_aa: CASSLDSEQYF
cdr3_nt: TGTGCCAGCAGCTTAGACTCCGAGCAGTACTTC

clone_size: -
j_call: TRBJ1-6
v_call: TRBV6-5
d_call: TRBD1
cdr3_aa: CASRSTGTGGLLLHF
cdr3_nt: TGTGCCAGCAGGTCCACCGGGACAGGGGGCCTACTCCTCCACTTT